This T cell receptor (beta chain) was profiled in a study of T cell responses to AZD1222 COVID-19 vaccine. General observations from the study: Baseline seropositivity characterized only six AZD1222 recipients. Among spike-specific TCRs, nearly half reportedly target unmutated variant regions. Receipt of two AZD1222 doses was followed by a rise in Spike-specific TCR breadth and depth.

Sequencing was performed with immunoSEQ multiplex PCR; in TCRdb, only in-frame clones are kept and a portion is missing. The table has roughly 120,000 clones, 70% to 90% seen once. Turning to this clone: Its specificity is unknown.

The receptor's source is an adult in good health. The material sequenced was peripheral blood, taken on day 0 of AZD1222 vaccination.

DNA of the CDR3: TGTGCCAGCAGCGGCCGGTCCGGCTCACCCCTCCACTTT. It codes for CASSGRSGSPLHF. The J gene is TRBJ1-6, the V gene TRBV3-1 (or the pseudogene TRBV3-2); D gene ambiguous. In germline, CDR1 is LGHDT, CDR2 YNNKEL (reference sequence). The length of the CDR3 is 13 residues. V gave up 5 bases and J gave up 10 bases, with 12 bases separating them.